Shown below are 20 T cell receptor beta chains from a single sample sequenced in a study of cytomegalovirus exposure and HLA in healthy donors. Both 60 Vbeta primers and 13 Jbeta primers went into the PCR. Produced via immunoSEQ multiplex PCR; TCRdb's table is partial and in-frame only. The repertoire has more than 110,000 clones, around 77% of them found once; the top ten carry 4% to 6%. What was sequenced was PBMCs. Receptor source: a woman between 45 and 65 years old in good health and CMV-seronegative.

V gene TRBV9 combines with J gene TRBJ2-2; 10 bases fit TRBD2. The V gene end was trimmed by 4 bases and the J gene end by 4 bases; junction bases not matched to a gene: 10. This CDR3 has 17 residues. The V gene's germline CDR1 is SGDLS and CDR2 YYNGEE. CDR3 amino acids: CASSPQWSGGVTGELFF. CDR3 bases: TGTGCCAGCAGCCCTCAGTGGAGCGGGGGGGTCACCGGGGAGCTGTTTTTT.

The V and J genes are TRBV14 and TRBJ2-7; 7 nucleotides agree with TRBD1. With 4 bases clipped from V and 1 base from J, the junction kept 10 bases outside the gene matches. CDR1 and CDR2 (germline): SGHDN, FVKESK. The CDR3 runs 16 residues. DNA of the CDR3: TGTGCCAGCAGCCCTTGGGACAGCGTTTTTTCCTACGAGCAGTACTTC. This translates into CASSPWDSVFSYEQYF. The entire variable domain, with the rest obtained from reference TRBV14 and TRBJ2-7, is as follows: EAGVTQFPSHSVIEKGQTVTLRCDPISGHDNLYWYRRVMGKEIKFLLHFVKESKQDESGMPNNRFLAERTGGTYSTLKVQPAELEDSGVYFCASSPWDSVFSYEQYFGPGTRLTVT.

The rearrangement joins TRBV4-3 to TRBJ2-7; TRBD1 matches at 9 bases. CDR1 is LGHNA, CDR2 YSLEER, per germline. With V trimmed by 2 bases and J by 3 bases, 2 bases remained unmatched. This CDR3 has 14 amino acids. The CDR3 DNA reads TGCGCCAGCAGCCAATGGGACAGGGACTACGAGCAGTACTTC. Its protein is CASSQWDRDYEQYF.

The chain employs TRBV5-1 and TRBJ1-1, with 7 bases lining up with TRBD1. CDR1 is SGHRS and CDR2 is YFSETQ in the germline V gene. V trimming: 0 bases; J trimming: 1 base; junction bases outside the gene matches: 6. The CDR3 consists of 16 residues. For the CDR3, the DNA is TGCGCCAGCAGCTTGGACGTACAGGGGCCGAACACTGAAGCTTTCTTT. Translating it yields CASSLDVQGPNTEAFF.

The chain employs TRBV6-5 and TRBJ2-2; 7 nucleotides line up with TRBD1. The CDR3 is 14 amino acids. V shed 7 bases and J 8 bases; nucleotides not matched to a gene: 10. CDR1 MNHEY and CDR2 SVGAGI come from the germline V gene. The CDR3 loop reads CASNRLPRGGELFF. In nucleotides, the CDR3 is TGTGCCAGCAACCGCCTTCCCAGGGGGGGGGAGCTGTTTTTT.

The V call is TRBV7-2, the J call TRBJ2-2; no firm D call. Trimming stripped 6 bases from V and 3 bases from J, with 5 bases between. Germline CDR1 SGHTA, CDR2 FQGNSA. The CDR3 totals 12 residues. CDR3 DNA sequence: TGTGCCAGCAGTTCCTACACCGGGGAGCTGTTTTTT. It codes for CASSSYTGELFF.

V gene TRBV21-1 combines with J gene TRBJ1-1. TRBV21-1 is tagged as a pseudogene. The CDR3 covers 14 residues. CDR3 nucleotides: TGTGCCAGCAGCCTAGTTCCATCTGGGACTGAAGCTTTCTTT. This translates into CASSLVPSGTEAFF.

The chain joins TRBV6-5 to TRBJ2-7; TRBD1 might be the D (6 bases). Germline V gives CDR1 MNHEY, CDR2 SVGAGI. The CDR3 is 13 residues long. V gave up 2 bases and J gave up 5 bases, with 10 bases separating them. The CDR3 spells CASSYTNRDEQYF. The CDR3 DNA reads TGTGCCAGCAGTTACACAAACAGGGACGAGCAGTACTTC.

This clone occurred many times. The CDR3 nucleotides read TGTGCCAGCTCACCAGAGGCCAGGGACTATGGCTACACCTTC. This codes for CASSPEARDYGYTF. The chain is built from TRBV18 and TRBJ1-2; tentative D call: TRBD1 (5 bases). Germline CDR1 and CDR2: KGHSH and LQKENI. This CDR3 comprises 14 residues. The V end lost 2 bases, the J end lost 3 bases, and 10 bases lay between the germline ends.

The chain carries TRBV9 and TRBJ1-2; 8 bases agree with TRBD1. The CDR3 runs 18 residues. V shed 0 bases and J 4 bases; nucleotides not matched to a gene: 14. CDR1 is SGDLS, CDR2 YYNGEE, per germline. CDR3 nucleotides: TGTGCCAGCAGCGTAGATCTGGGACAGGCCAGAACTTTCTATGGCTACACCTTC. Protein: CASSVDLGQARTFYGYTF.

The chain combines TRBV5-1 with TRBJ1-6, with 7 bases identical to TRBD1. Germline V gene sequence: CDR1 SGHRS, CDR2 YFSETQ. The CDR3 loop spans 14 amino acids. V trimming: 4 bases; J trimming: 7 bases; junction bases outside the gene matches: 5. The CDR3 loop reads CASSRQGDNSPLHF. The CDR3 coding sequence is TGCGCCAGCAGCCGACAGGGAGACAATTCACCCCTCCACTTT.

There are a few counts of this clone. The chain has TRBV6-5 and TRBJ2-7; the match to TRBD1 covers 8 bases. The germline CDR1 and CDR2 sequences are MNHEY and SVGAGI. This CDR3 is built from 13 residues. The junction had 5 bases not matched to a gene; V was cut back by 5 bases and J by 5 bases. Here the CDR3 DNA reads TGTGCCAGCAGTAGGACAGGGCCCAACGAGCAGTACTTC. Translation gives CASSRTGPNEQYF.

The chain has TRBV10-3 and TRBJ2-7, with TRBD1 matching 9 bases. Germline V gene data show CDR1 as ENHRY and CDR2 as SYGVKD. The CDR3 is 13 amino acids. V was pared by 11 bases and J by 3 bases, with 8 bases of the junction left unmatched. The DNA for the CDR3 is TGTGCCTCAAAACCGGGACAGGGCTACGAGCAGTACTTC. Translating it yields CASKPGQGYEQYF.

The rearrangement links TRBV11-1 to TRBJ1-1, with D perhaps TRBD1 (5 bases). V was pared by 0 bases and J by 1 base, with 15 bases between. The CDR3 runs 17 residues. Germline-derived CDR1 and CDR2 are SGHAT and FQDESV (reference sequence). The DNA for the CDR3 is TGTGCCAGCAGCTTAGCTGGATGGCCAGGGAAGAACACTGAAGCTTTCTTT. This sequence encodes CASSLAGWPGKNTEAFF.

This chain links TRBV30 with TRBJ2-5; 11 nucleotides align to TRBD2. V shed 0 bases and J 12 bases; nucleotides not matched to a gene: 3. This CDR3 region has 12 residues. In germline, CDR1 is GTSNPN, CDR2 SVGIG (reference sequence). The CDR3 sequence is CAWSVGSGGEYF. The CDR3 region has the DNA TGTGCCTGGAGTGTAGGTAGCGGGGGGGAGTACTTC.

The sample holds a few counts of this clone. The rearrangement joins TRBV30 to TRBJ1-1; no clear D gene. The CDR3 has 13 residues. V gave up 1 base and J gave up 1 base, with 7 bases separating them. Germline lookup yields CDR1 GTSNPN and CDR2 SVGIG (reference sequence). CDR3 nucleotides: TGTGCCTGGAGTGGACACGAGAACACTGAAGCTTTCTTT. Translating it yields CAWSGHENTEAFF.

This chain links TRBV29-1 with TRBJ2-7; D is possibly TRBD1 (6 bases). Trimming took 2 bases from V and 7 from J, leaving 15 bases between them. Germline assignment: CDR1 SQVTM and CDR2 ANQGSEA. The CDR3 spans 13 residues. The CDR3 reads CSVEQGPRGEQYF. CDR3 sequence (DNA): TGCAGCGTTGAACAGGGACCGAGGGGGGAGCAGTACTTC.

The V call is TRBV27, the J call TRBJ1-2, with 7 bases identical to TRBD1. The CDR3 contains 13 residues. Germline values: CDR1 MNHEY, CDR2 SMNVEV (reference sequence). The V segment lost 6 bases and the J segment 3 bases; nucleotides outside the gene matches: 4. This CDR3 is CASSLGQYYGYTF. Written as DNA, the CDR3 is TGTGCCAGCAGCCTGGGACAGTACTATGGCTACACCTTC.

The chain combines TRBV6-1 with TRBJ2-5; possible D gene TRBD2, 5 bases. Germline assignment: CDR1 MNHNS and CDR2 SASEGT. The CDR3 consists of 15 residues. Trimming stripped 5 bases from V and 1 base from J, with 14 bases between. CDR3 residues: CASSLAGVIQETQYF. The CDR3 DNA is TGTGCCAGCAGTTTGGCCGGGGTGATCCAAGAGACCCAGTACTTC.

This chain's CDR3 is CASSLQSDTEAFF. In DNA, the CDR3 is TGTGCCAGCAGCTTGCAGTCAGACACTGAAGCTTTCTTT. The genes are TRBV7-9 and TRBJ1-1; no clear D gene. The V end was cut by 3 bases, the J end by 3 bases, with 8 bases between. CDR1 and CDR2 from the germline V gene are SEHNR and FQNEAQ (reference sequence). The CDR3 consists of 13 residues.